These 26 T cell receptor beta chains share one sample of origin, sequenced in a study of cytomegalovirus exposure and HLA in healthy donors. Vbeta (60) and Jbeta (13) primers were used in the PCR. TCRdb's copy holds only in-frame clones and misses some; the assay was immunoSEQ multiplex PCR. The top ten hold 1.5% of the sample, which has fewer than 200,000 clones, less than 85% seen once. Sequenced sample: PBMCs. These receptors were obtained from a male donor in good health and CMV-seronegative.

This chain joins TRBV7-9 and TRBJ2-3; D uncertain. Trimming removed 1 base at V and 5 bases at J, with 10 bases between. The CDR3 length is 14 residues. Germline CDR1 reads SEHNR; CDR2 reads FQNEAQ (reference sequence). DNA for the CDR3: TGTGCCAGCAGCTTAGGGTCCTCCGGAGATACGCAGTATTTT. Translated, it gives CASSLGSSGDTQYF.

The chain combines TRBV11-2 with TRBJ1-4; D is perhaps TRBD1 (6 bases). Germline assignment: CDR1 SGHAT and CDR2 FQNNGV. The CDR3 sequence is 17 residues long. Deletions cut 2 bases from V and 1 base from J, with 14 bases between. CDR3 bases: TGTGCCAGCAGCTTATTCAGGGGCTCGTTAACTAATGAAAAACTGTTTTTT. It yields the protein CASSLFRGSLTNEKLFF.

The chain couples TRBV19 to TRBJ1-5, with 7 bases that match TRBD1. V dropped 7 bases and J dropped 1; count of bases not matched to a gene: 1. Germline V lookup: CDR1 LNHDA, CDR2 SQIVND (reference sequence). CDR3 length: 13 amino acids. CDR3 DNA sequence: TGTGCCAGTATGGACAGGAGCAATCAGCCCCAGCATTTT. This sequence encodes CASMDRSNQPQHF.

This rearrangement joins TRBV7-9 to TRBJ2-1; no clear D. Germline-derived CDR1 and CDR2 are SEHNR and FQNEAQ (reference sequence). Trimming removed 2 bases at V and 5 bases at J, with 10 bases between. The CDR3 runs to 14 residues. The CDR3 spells CASSLSAFDNEQFF. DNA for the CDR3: TGTGCCAGCAGCTTATCCGCGTTCGACAATGAGCAGTTCTTC. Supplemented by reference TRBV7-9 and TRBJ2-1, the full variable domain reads DTGVSQNPRHKITKRGQNVTFRCDPISEHNRLYWYRQTLGQGPEFLTYFQNEAQLEKSRLLSDRFSAERPKGSFSTLEIQRTEQGDSAMYLCASSLSAFDNEQFFGPGTRLTVL.

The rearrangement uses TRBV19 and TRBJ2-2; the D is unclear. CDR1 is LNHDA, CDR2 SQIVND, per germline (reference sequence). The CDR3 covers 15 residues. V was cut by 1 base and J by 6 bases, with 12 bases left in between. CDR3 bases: TGTGCCAGTAGTATAGTTCGGAGTTTTTCCGGGGAGCTGTTTTTT. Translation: CASSIVRSFSGELFF.

CDR3 in DNA: TGTGCCAGCAGCCACAGGGCTGACACTGAAGCTTTCTTT. Its protein product is CASSHRADTEAFF. This sequence joins TRBV27 and TRBJ1-1; possibly TRBD1 for D (6 bases). This CDR3 contains 13 residues. The V end lost 6 bases, the J end lost 3 bases, and 11 bases lay between the germline ends. Germline V gene data show CDR1 as MNHEY and CDR2 as SMNVEV (reference sequence).

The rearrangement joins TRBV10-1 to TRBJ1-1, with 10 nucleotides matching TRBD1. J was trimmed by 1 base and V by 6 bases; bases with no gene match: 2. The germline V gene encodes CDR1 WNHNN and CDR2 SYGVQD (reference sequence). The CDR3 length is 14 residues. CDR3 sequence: CASRGQGWNTEAFF. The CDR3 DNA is TGCGCCAGCAGGGGACAGGGGTGGAACACTGAAGCTTTCTTT.

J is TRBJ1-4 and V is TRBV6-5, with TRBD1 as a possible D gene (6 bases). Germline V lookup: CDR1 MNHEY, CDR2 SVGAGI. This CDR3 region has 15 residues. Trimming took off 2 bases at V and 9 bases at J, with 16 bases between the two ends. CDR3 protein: CASSYGTGPKKKLFF. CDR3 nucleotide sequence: TGTGCCAGCAGTTACGGAACAGGGCCGAAGAAAAAACTGTTTTTT.

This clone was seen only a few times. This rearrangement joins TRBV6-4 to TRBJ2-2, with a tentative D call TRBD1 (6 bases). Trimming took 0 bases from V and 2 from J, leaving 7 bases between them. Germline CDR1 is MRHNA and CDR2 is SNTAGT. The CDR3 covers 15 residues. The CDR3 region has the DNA TGTGCCAGCAGTGACTCGGGGACAAACACCGGGGAGCTGTTTTTT. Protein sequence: CASSDSGTNTGELFF.

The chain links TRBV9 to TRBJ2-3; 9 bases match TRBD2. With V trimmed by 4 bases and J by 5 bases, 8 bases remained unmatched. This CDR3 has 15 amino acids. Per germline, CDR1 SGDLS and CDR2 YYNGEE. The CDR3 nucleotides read TGTGCCAGCAGCCAAGGACTAGCGTGGAGAGATACGCAGTATTTT. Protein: CASSQGLAWRDTQYF.

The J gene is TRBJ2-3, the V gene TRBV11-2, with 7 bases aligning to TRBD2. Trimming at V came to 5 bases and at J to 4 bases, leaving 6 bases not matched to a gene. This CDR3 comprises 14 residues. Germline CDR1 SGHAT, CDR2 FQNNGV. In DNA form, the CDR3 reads TGTGCCAGCAGCCACGCGGGAGATCCAGATACGCAGTATTTT. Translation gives CASSHAGDPDTQYF. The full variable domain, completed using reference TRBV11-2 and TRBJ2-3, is EAGVAQSPRYKIIEKRQSVAFWCNPISGHATLYWYQQILGQGPKLLIQFQNNGVVDDSQLPKDRFSAERLKGVDSTLKIQPAKLEDSAVYLCASSHAGDPDTQYFGPGTRLTVL.

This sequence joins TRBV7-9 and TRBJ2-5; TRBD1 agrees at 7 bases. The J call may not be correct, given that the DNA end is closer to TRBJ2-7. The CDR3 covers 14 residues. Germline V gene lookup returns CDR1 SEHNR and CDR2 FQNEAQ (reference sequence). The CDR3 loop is CASSPQTGLYEQYF. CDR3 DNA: TGTGCCAGCAGCCCGCAGACAGGGTTGTACGAGCAGTACTTC.

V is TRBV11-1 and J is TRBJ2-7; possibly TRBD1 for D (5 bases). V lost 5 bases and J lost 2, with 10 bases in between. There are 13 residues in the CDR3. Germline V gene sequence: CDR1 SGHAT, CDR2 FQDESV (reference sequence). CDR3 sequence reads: CASSPGYPYEQYF. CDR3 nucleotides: TGTGCCAGCAGCCCAGGGTATCCCTACGAGCAGTACTTC.

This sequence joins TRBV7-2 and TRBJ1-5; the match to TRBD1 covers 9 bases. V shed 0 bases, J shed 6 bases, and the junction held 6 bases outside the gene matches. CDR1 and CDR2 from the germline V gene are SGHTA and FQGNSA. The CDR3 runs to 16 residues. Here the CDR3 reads CASSLAGTGNSQPQHF. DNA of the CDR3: TGTGCCAGCAGCTTAGCTGGGACAGGGAATAGTCAGCCCCAGCATTTT. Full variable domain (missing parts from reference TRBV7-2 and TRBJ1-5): GAGVSQSPSNKVTEKGKDVELRCDPISGHTALYWYRQSLGQGLEFLIYFQGNSAPDKSGLPSDRFSAERTGGSVSTLTIQRTQQEDSAVYLCASSLAGTGNSQPQHFGDGTRLSIL.

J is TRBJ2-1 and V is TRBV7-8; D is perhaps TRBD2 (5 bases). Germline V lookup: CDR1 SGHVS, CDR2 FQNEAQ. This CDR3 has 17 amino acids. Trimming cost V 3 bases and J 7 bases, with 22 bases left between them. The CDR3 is CASSFIGISSRGNEQFF. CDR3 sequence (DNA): TGTGCCAGCAGCTTCATAGGGATCTCTTCCCGAGGGAATGAGCAGTTCTTC.

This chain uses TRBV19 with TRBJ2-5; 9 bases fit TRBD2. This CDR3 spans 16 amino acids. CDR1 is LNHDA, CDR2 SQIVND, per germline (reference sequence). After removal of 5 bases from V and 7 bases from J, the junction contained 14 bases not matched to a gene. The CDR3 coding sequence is TGTGCCAGTAGTTCCCAAGCTAGCGGGACGGGGGGGACCCAGTACTTC. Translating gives CASSSQASGTGGTQYF. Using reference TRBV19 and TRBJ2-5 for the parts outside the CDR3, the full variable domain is DGGITQSPKYLFRKEGQNVTLSCEQNLNHDAMYWYRQDPGQGLRLIYYSQIVNDFQKGDIAEGYSVSREKKESFPLTVTSAQKNPTAFYLCASSSQASGTGGTQYFGPGTRLLVL.

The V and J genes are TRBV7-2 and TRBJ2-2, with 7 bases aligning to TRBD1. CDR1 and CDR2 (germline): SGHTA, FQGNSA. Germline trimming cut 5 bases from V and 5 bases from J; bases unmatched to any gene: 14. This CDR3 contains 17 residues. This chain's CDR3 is CASSQHPTGSVTGELFF. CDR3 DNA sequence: TGTGCCAGCAGCCAACACCCGACAGGGTCGGTAACCGGGGAGCTGTTTTTT.

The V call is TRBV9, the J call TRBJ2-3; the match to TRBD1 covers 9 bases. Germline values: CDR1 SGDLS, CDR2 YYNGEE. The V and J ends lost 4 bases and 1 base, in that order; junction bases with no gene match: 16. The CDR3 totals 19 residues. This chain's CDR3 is CASSLGPGTGTGRTDTQYF. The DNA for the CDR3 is TGTGCCAGCAGCCTAGGTCCCGGGACAGGGACGGGGCGCACAGATACGCAGTATTTT. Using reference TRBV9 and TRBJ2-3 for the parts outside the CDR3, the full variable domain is DSGVTQTPKHLITATGQRVTLRCSPRSGDLSVYWYQQSLDQGLQFLIQYYNGEERAKGNILERFSAQQFPDLHSELNLSSLELGDSALYFCASSLGPGTGTGRTDTQYFGPGTRLTVL.

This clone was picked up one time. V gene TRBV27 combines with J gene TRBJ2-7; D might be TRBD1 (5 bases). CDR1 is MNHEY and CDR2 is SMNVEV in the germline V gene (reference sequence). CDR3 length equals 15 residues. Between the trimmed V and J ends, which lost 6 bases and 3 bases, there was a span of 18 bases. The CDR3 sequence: CASSRKQANHYEQYF. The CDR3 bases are TGTGCCAGCAGCCGTAAACAGGCAAACCACTACGAGCAGTACTTC.

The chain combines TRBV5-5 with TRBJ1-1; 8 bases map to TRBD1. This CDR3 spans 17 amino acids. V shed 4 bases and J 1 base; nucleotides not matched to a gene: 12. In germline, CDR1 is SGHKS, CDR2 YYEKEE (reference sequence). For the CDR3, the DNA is TGTGCCAGCAGCCTGACGGACAGGGCAGCTTGGAACACTGAAGCTTTCTTT. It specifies CASSLTDRAAWNTEAFF.

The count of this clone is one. As DNA, the CDR3 is TGTGCCAGCAGTCAGAGACAGGGTTTGTGTGGCTACACCTTC. The encoded protein is CASSQRQGLCGYTF. J is TRBJ1-2 and V is TRBV28; 7 nucleotides agree with TRBD1. Germline V gives CDR1 MDHEN, CDR2 SYDVKM. Unmatched junction bases numbered 10, after V lost 5 bases and J lost 7 bases. This CDR3 region has 14 residues.

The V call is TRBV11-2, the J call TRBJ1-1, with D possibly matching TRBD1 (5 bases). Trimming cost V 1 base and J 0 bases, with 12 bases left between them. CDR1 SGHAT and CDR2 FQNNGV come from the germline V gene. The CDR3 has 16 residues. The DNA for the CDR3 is TGTGCCAGCAGCTTAGGACTCCGGGGGTTGAACACTGAAGCTTTCTTT. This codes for CASSLGLRGLNTEAFF.

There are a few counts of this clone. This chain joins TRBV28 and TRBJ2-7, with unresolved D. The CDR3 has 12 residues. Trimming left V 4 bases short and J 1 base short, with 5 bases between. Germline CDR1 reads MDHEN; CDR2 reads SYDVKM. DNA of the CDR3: TGTGCCAGCAGTTGGCATTCCTACGAGCAGTACTTC. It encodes CASSWHSYEQYF.

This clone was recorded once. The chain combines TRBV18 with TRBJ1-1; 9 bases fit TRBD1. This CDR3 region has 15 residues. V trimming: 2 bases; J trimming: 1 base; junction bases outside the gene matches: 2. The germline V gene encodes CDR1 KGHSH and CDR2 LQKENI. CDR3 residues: CASSPGTGRNTEAFF. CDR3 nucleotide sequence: TGTGCCAGCTCACCAGGGACAGGGAGGAACACTGAAGCTTTCTTT. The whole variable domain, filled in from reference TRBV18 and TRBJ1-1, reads NAGVMQNPRHLVRRRGQEARLRCSPMKGHSHVYWYRQLPEEGLKFMVYLQKENIIDESGMPKERFSAEFPKEGPSILRIQQVVRGDSAAYFCASSPGTGRNTEAFFGQGTRLTVV.

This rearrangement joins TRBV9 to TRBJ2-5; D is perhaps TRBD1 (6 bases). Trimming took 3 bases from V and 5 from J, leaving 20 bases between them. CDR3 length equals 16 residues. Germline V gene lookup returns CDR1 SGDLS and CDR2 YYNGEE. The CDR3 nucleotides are TGTGCCAGCAGCGCTGAACCGGGACACCACGGCGAGACCCAGTACTTC. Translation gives CASSAEPGHHGETQYF.

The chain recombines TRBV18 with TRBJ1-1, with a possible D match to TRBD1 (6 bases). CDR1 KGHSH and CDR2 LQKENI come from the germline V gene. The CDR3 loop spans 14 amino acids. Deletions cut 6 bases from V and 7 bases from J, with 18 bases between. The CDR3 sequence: CASSLGAQQGEAFF. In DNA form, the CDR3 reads TGTGCCAGCTCCCTAGGGGCCCAACAGGGTGAAGCTTTCTTT.